This T cell receptor (beta chain) comes out of a study of T cell responses to AZD1222 COVID-19 vaccine. Sequencing was performed with immunoSEQ multiplex PCR; in TCRdb, only in-frame clones are kept and a portion is missing. This sample yields approximately 89,000 clones, of which approximately 90% are seen a single time; 11% belongs to the top ten. The clonotype was recovered from an adult who received the AZD1222 COVID-19 vaccine. The sequencing here drew on peripheral blood, taken 28 days after the second AZD1222 dose.

Here the CDR3 reads CASSQDERTESPLHF. Here the CDR3 DNA reads TGCGCCAGCAGCCAAGATGAGAGAACCGAATCACCCCTCCACTTT. V is TRBV4-1 and J is TRBJ1-6; D not certain. The V gene's germline CDR1 is MGHRA and CDR2 YSYEKL. There are 15 residues in the CDR3. The V and J ends lost 0 bases and 10 bases respectively, with 13 bases between them.